The sequence of this TCR beta chain was determined in a study of metastatic and nonmetastatic thyroid tumors. Study summary: Repertoire data that came from the blood and tumor or nodule tissue of malignant and benign thyroid patients were compared. Study findings and constraints: Reports indicated that malignant thyroid tumors showed significantly higher TCR beta diversity than benign nodules did, in blood and tumor.

No treatment of any kind had been given to any patient before thyroid surgery. This clone was observed a few times. Its antigen is as yet unknown. V shed 6 bases and J 6 bases; nucleotides not matched to a gene: 15. Germline CDR1 MNHNS, CDR2 SASEGT. The CDR3 contains 17 residues. In the study's own analysis: The distant-metastasis classifier for papillary thyroid cancer was built from CDR3 differences across clinicopathological groups. TCRdb re-called clones via MiXCR from the PCR reads. The V and J calls and clone size come from TCRdb's table, not from the authors' own analysis. The table has around 50,000 clones, more than 25% seen once.

The sequencing input was blood. This receptor was identified in a female donor with papillary thyroid cancer or a benign thyroid nodule (not recorded which). Some clones in this sample may be carry-over from other donors' samples. This chain uses TRBV6-1 with TRBJ2-7, with 12 bases aligning to TRBD1. This CDR3 is CASRQRRTGTGGSEQYF. The DNA of the CDR3 is TGTGCCAGCAGGCAGAGGCGAACCGGGACAGGGGGCAGCGAGCAGTACTTC.